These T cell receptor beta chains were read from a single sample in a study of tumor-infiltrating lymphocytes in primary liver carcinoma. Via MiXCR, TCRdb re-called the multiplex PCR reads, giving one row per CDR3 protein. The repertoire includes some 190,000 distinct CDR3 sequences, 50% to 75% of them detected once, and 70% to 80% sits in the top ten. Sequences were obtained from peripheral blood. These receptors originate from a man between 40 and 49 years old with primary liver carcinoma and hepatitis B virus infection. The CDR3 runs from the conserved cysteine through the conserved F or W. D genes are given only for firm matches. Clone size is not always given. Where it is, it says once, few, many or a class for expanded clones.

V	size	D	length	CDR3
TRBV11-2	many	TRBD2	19	CASSLARGLAGATLLEQYF
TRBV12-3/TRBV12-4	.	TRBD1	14	CASSLGGGWYEQYF
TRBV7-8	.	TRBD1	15	CASSLMQGATGELFF
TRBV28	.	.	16	CASRNWGAGSNQPQHF
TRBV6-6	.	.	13	CASTPIGRHGYTF
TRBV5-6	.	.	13	CASTLGASHEQYF
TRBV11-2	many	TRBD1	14	CASSFGDSNEKLFF
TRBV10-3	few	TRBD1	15	CAISGAGGFSYEQYF
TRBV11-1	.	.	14	CASSSCGNSHEQYF
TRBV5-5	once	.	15	CASRYSWGSGNTIYF
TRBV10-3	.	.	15	CAVSEGGKGTDTQYF
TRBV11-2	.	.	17	CASSLVGSGSGEGTQYF
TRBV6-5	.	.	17	CVSSRTGAHDPYNEQFF
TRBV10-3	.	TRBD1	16	CAIAPGTGGRNEKLFF
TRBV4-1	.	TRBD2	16	CASSYSSGRGTDTQYF
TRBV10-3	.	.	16	CAITGQGGSSYNEQFF
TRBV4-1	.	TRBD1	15	CASSPGTDQFYEQYF
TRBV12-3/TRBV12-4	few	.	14	CASSLSGVDTEAFF
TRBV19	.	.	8	CASSKEGF
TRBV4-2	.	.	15	CASSQDGRAGYEQYF
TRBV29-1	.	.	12	CSVAKGTGELFF
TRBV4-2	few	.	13	CATRKGDVDEQYF